These T cell receptor beta chains were read from a single sample in a study of a mutant IDH1 vaccine in newly diagnosed glioma. TCRdb keeps only in-frame clones here, not all; method: immunoSEQ multiplex PCR. The sample includes about 27,000 clones, 90% to 95% of them seen just once. The specimen comprised PBMCs, sampled from a glioma patient treated with radiotherapy, temozolomide or both. All receptors come from a man aged 35 to 55 with glioma. Each CDR3 is given with its conserved first and last residue. A D gene is named only where the DNA matches it firmly. Some rows have no size entry. The others give once, few or many, or a class for an expanded clone.

j_gene: TRBJ1-1
d_gene: NA
abundance: NA
v_gene: TRBV7-2
CDR3nt: TGTGCCAGCAGCTTACAACAGTCCCGAAACACTGAAGCTTTCTTT
CDR3aa: CASSLQQSRNTEAFF

j_gene: TRBJ1-1
d_gene: NA
abundance: once
v_gene: TRBV2
CDR3nt: TGTGCCAGCATGAGGGGTTCAGGTCGGGAAGCTTTCTTT
CDR3aa: CASMRGSGREAFF

j_gene: TRBJ1-6
d_gene: NA
abundance: few
v_gene: TRBV2
CDR3nt: TGTGCCAGCAGTGTCCCAGGGGACCTCGGTGGGCCCCTCCACTTT
CDR3aa: CASSVPGDLGGPLHF

j_gene: TRBJ1-2
d_gene: NA
abundance: NA
v_gene: TRBV10-3
CDR3nt: TGTGCCATCAGTGAGTCGATCCAGGCAGAGAACTATGGCTACACCTTC
CDR3aa: CAISESIQAENYGYTF

j_gene: TRBJ2-1
d_gene: NA
abundance: NA
v_gene: TRBV15
CDR3nt: TGTGCCACCAGCAGAGTTCGTTCGCGCTACTACAATGAGCAGTTCTTC
CDR3aa: CATSRVRSRYYNEQFF

j_gene: TRBJ1-2
d_gene: TRBD1
abundance: NA
v_gene: TRBV5-1
CDR3nt: TGCGCCAGCAGCTTGGGGACAGGGACCAATAACTATGGCTACACCTTC
CDR3aa: CASSLGTGTNNYGYTF

j_gene: TRBJ2-1
d_gene: TRBD2
abundance: NA
v_gene: TRBV7-9
CDR3nt: TGTGCCAGCAGCCTCTCTCTAGCGGGAGCGATCAATGAGCAGTTCTTC
CDR3aa: CASSLSLAGAINEQFF

j_gene: TRBJ1-4
d_gene: TRBD1
abundance: once
v_gene: TRBV6-6
CDR3nt: TGTGCCAGCAGCGGCGGGACAGGAAAAAAACTGTTTTTT
CDR3aa: CASSGGTGKKLFF

j_gene: TRBJ1-4
d_gene: NA
abundance: NA
v_gene: TRBV5-4
CDR3nt: TGTGCCAGCAGCTTTTGGCTGAGCAATGAAAAACTGTTTTTT
CDR3aa: CASSFWLSNEKLFF

j_gene: TRBJ2-7
d_gene: NA
abundance: NA
v_gene: TRBV29-1
CDR3nt: TGCAGCGTTGACGGTATAGGACTATCACCCTACGAGCAGTACTTC
CDR3aa: CSVDGIGLSPYEQYF

j_gene: TRBJ2-3
d_gene: NA
abundance: NA
v_gene: TRBV27
CDR3nt: TGTGCCAGCAGTTTAGGGCGGGCCACAGATACGCAGTATTTT
CDR3aa: CASSLGRATDTQYF

j_gene: TRBJ2-7
d_gene: TRBD1
abundance: NA
v_gene: TRBV5-4
CDR3nt: TGTGCCAGCAGCTTGGCAGGGGGCACCTACGAGCAGTACTTC
CDR3aa: CASSLAGGTYEQYF

j_gene: TRBJ1-3
d_gene: NA
abundance: NA
v_gene: TRBV12-5
CDR3nt: TGTGCTAGTGGTCCGGGACGGGCAGGAAACACCATATATTTT
CDR3aa: CASGPGRAGNTIYF

j_gene: TRBJ1-2
d_gene: TRBD1
abundance: NA
v_gene: TRBV19
CDR3nt: TGTGCCAGTAGTACCCAGGACAGGGGAGGCTATGGCTACACCTTC
CDR3aa: CASSTQDRGGYGYTF

j_gene: TRBJ2-6
d_gene: NA
abundance: NA
v_gene: TRBV4-2
CDR3nt: TGTGCCAGCAGCCAAGTTGGGGGGGGCACTGGGGCCAACGTCCTGACTTTC
CDR3aa: CASSQVGGGTGANVLTF

j_gene: TRBJ1-1
d_gene: NA
abundance: NA
v_gene: TRBV15
CDR3nt: TGTGCCACCAGCAGGGGCGGAGAGTACACTTCTGAAGCTTTCTTT
CDR3aa: CATSRGGEYTSEAFF

j_gene: TRBJ2-3
d_gene: TRBD2
abundance: NA
v_gene: TRBV11-2
CDR3nt: TGTGCCAGCAGCTTTGGGACTAGACCCACAGATACGCAGTATTTT
CDR3aa: CASSFGTRPTDTQYF

j_gene: TRBJ2-2
d_gene: TRBD2
abundance: NA
v_gene: TRBV5-1
CDR3nt: TGCGCCAGCAGCTTGGTCGGGGGGGTCACCGGGGAGCTGTTTTTT
CDR3aa: CASSLVGGVTGELFF

j_gene: TRBJ2-7
d_gene: TRBD2
abundance: NA
v_gene: TRBV19
CDR3nt: TGTGCCAGTAGTATAGCGGGAGGGCCTAACGAGCAGTACTTC
CDR3aa: CASSIAGGPNEQYF

j_gene: TRBJ2-1
d_gene: TRBD2
abundance: NA
v_gene: TRBV18
CDR3nt: TGTGCCAGCTCACCAACTATCGCGGGAGTTGGCAATGAGCAGTTCTTC
CDR3aa: CASSPTIAGVGNEQFF

j_gene: TRBJ1-1
d_gene: TRBD1
abundance: NA
v_gene: TRBV6-6
CDR3nt: TGTGCCAGCAGTAGACAGGGTAACACTGAAGCTTTCTTT
CDR3aa: CASSRQGNTEAFF

j_gene: TRBJ2-7
d_gene: NA
abundance: NA
v_gene: TRBV27
CDR3nt: TGTGCCAGCAAACTCGACAGGATCGGGTCCGAGCAGTACTTC
CDR3aa: CASKLDRIGSEQYF

j_gene: TRBJ2-1
d_gene: TRBD2
abundance: NA
v_gene: TRBV5-8
CDR3nt: TGTGCCAGCCGAGCGGGAGGGTCCTACAATGAGCAGTTCTTC
CDR3aa: CASRAGGSYNEQFF

j_gene: TRBJ2-7
d_gene: NA
abundance: NA
v_gene: TRBV27
CDR3nt: TGTGCCAGCAGTCCCGACAGAGGCGAGCAGTACTTC
CDR3aa: CASSPDRGEQYF

j_gene: TRBJ2-7
d_gene: NA
abundance: NA
v_gene: TRBV27
CDR3nt: TGTGCCACCCCCAACGAGCAGTACTTC
CDR3aa: CATPNEQYF

j_gene: TRBJ1-1
d_gene: TRBD1
abundance: NA
v_gene: TRBV7-9
CDR3nt: TGTGCCAGCAGCTCACAGGGGTCAGTCACTGAAGCTTTCTTT
CDR3aa: CASSSQGSVTEAFF

j_gene: TRBJ1-2
d_gene: TRBD1
abundance: NA
v_gene: TRBV4-3
CDR3nt: TGCGCCAGCAGCCAAGACCCTTGGACAGGGAATGGTTACACCTTC
CDR3aa: CASSQDPWTGNGYTF

j_gene: TRBJ1-2
d_gene: NA
abundance: NA
v_gene: TRBV5-1
CDR3nt: TGCGCCAGCAGCTTGGTGGCTACGGGAAACTATGGCTACACCTTC
CDR3aa: CASSLVATGNYGYTF

j_gene: TRBJ2-7
d_gene: NA
abundance: NA
v_gene: TRBV14
CDR3nt: TGTGCCAGCAGCCAGCGGGGGCGCGGGTACGAGCAGTACTTC
CDR3aa: CASSQRGRGYEQYF

j_gene: TRBJ1-1
d_gene: NA
abundance: NA
v_gene: TRBV2
CDR3nt: TGTGCCAGCAGCTATATGGGGGGCAGGGAGAACACTGAAGCTTTCTTT
CDR3aa: CASSYMGGRENTEAFF

j_gene: TRBJ2-2
d_gene: TRBD2
abundance: NA
v_gene: TRBV18
CDR3nt: TGTGCCAGCTCGCTCCCACTACCACTAGCGGGAGATATCGGGGAGCTGTTTTTT
CDR3aa: CASSLPLPLAGDIGELFF

j_gene: TRBJ2-2
d_gene: TRBD2
abundance: NA
v_gene: TRBV27
CDR3nt: TGTGCCAGCAGTTTACGGGCGGGGGGAATTGACACCGGGGAGCTGTTTTTT
CDR3aa: CASSLRAGGIDTGELFF

j_gene: TRBJ2-7
d_gene: TRBD2
abundance: NA
v_gene: TRBV7-9
CDR3nt: TGTGCCAGCAGCTCTCCGGGACTAACTATCTACGAGCAGTACTTC
CDR3aa: CASSSPGLTIYEQYF

j_gene: TRBJ2-1
d_gene: TRBD2
abundance: NA
v_gene: TRBV5-8
CDR3nt: TGTGCCAGCAGCTTCACCGGACTAGCGGGGTCCTATCTGCAGCAGTTCTTC
CDR3aa: CASSFTGLAGSYLQQFF

j_gene: TRBJ1-2
d_gene: NA
abundance: once
v_gene: TRBV27
CDR3nt: TGTGCCAGCAGTTGGTCGGGACAAGGGGGCTACACCTTC
CDR3aa: CASSWSGQGGYTF

j_gene: TRBJ2-3
d_gene: TRBD2
abundance: NA
v_gene: TRBV5-1
CDR3nt: TGCGCCAGCTCGGACCCTAGCGGGAGCACAGATACGCAGTATTTT
CDR3aa: CASSDPSGSTDTQYF

j_gene: TRBJ2-7
d_gene: NA
abundance: NA
v_gene: TRBV9
CDR3nt: TGTGCCAGCAGCGCAGGGACGGCTGACTCCTACGAGCAGTACTTC
CDR3aa: CASSAGTADSYEQYF

j_gene: TRBJ2-5
d_gene: NA
abundance: NA
v_gene: TRBV5-1
CDR3nt: TGCGCCAGCAGCTTTACGGAGACCCAGTACTTC
CDR3aa: CASSFTETQYF

j_gene: TRBJ1-2
d_gene: TRBD1
abundance: NA
v_gene: TRBV30
CDR3nt: TGTGCCTGGAGTGCCGGGACAGGGAGTAGGCTGGACTATGGCTACACCTTC
CDR3aa: CAWSAGTGSRLDYGYTF

j_gene: TRBJ2-1
d_gene: NA
abundance: NA
v_gene: TRBV27
CDR3nt: TGTGCCAGCAGGCTAAAGGGGAATGAGCAGTTCTTC
CDR3aa: CASRLKGNEQFF

j_gene: TRBJ2-7
d_gene: TRBD1
abundance: NA
v_gene: TRBV27
CDR3nt: TGTGCCAGCAGACCGGGACAGGGCATATACGAGCAGTACTTC
CDR3aa: CASRPGQGIYEQYF

j_gene: TRBJ2-7
d_gene: NA
abundance: NA
v_gene: TRBV28
CDR3nt: TGTGCCAGCAGAAGGTGGTACGAGCAGTACTTC
CDR3aa: CASRRWYEQYF